This is a list of T cell receptor beta chains from one sample in a study of shared clonotypes between healthy human individuals. Profiling relied on immunoSEQ multiplex PCR, and the TCRdb table lists in-frame clones only, not all of them. Of under 600,000 clones listed, nearly 98% are singletons. Sequencing used naive CD8+ T cells sorted from blood. The receptors derive from a young man in good health. Each CDR3 is given with its conserved first and last residue.

TRBJ2-7 | 14 | TRBV27 | CASGTSGRNYEQYF
TRBJ2-1 | 21 | TRBV4-2 | CASSQDPGEVAGGSPYNEQFF
TRBJ2-1 | 13 | TRBV27 | CATARGLYNEQFF
TRBJ1-5 | 15 | TRBV6-6 | CASSSGTGTYQPQHF
TRBJ1-1 | 15 | TRBV29-1 | CSVEDGTAMNTEAFF
TRBJ1-1 | 15 | TRBV2 | CASTGTGARDTEAFF
TRBJ2-7 | 13 | TRBV15 | CATSTAGSYEQYF
TRBJ1-5 | 13 | TRBV27 | CASSFQGNQPQHF
TRBJ2-1 | 14 | TRBV2 | CASSEAGGDNEQFF
TRBJ2-3 | 17 | TRBV9 | CASSVETGALNTDTQYF
TRBJ2-7 | 15 | TRBV28 | CASSLPGQTIYEQYF
TRBJ2-7 | 13 | TRBV9 | CASSVGVSNEQYF
TRBJ2-1 | 14 | TRBV6-4 | CASSATGLANEQFF
TRBJ2-5 | 14 | TRBV28 | CASSPKAGGETQYF
TRBJ2-7 | 13 | TRBV29-1 | CSVEVGENYEQYF
TRBJ2-5 | 14 | TRBV11-1 | CASSLDRVQETQYF
TRBJ2-4 | 14 | TRBV27 | CASSLRGRGNIQYF
TRBJ2-7 | 12 | TRBV13 | CASSQGGYEQYF
TRBJ2-1 | 15 | TRBV7-2 | CASSSGTSGRIEQFF
TRBJ2-1 | 15 | TRBV7-2 | CASSLVPSGRDEQFF
TRBJ2-1 | 13 | TRBV27 | CASSLRRDNEQFF
TRBJ2-5 | 18 | TRBV28 | CASSLLFPGTGNQETQYF
TRBJ1-1 | 12 | TRBV5-1 | CASSGGNTEAFF
TRBJ2-7 | 14 | TRBV28 | CASSEVKFSYEQYF
TRBJ2-1 | 16 | TRBV7-9 | CASSLAGGLAGNEQFF
TRBJ2-7 | 13 | TRBV7-6 | CASSSGGNYEQYF
TRBJ2-7 | 16 | TRBV4-3 | CASSLLGRGEVYEQYF
TRBJ1-4 | 12 | TRBV29-1 | CSVRTGGEKLFF
TRBJ2-7 | 13 | TRBV13 | CASSSQSGYEQYF
TRBJ2-7 | 11 | TRBV27 | CASSGGYEQYF
TRBJ1-5 | 11 | TRBV28 | CASSWGQPQHF
TRBJ2-1 | 13 | TRBV19 | CASSIDLYNEQFF
TRBJ2-7 | 12 | TRBV10-1 | CASSLGSNEQYF
TRBJ2-7 | 14 | TRBV27 | CASSFSGSDYEQYF
TRBJ2-7 | 14 | TRBV4-3 | CASSQDRGSYEQYF
TRBJ2-1 | 16 | TRBV28 | CASSFSGTSSYNEQFF
TRBJ1-4 | 20 | TRBV15 | CATSRGSDRAESATNEKLFF
TRBJ2-3 | 15 | TRBV5-6 | CASSLGAGVRDTQYF
TRBJ2-7 | 15 | TRBV7-8 | CASSLVGGSSYEQYF
TRBJ2-7 | 16 | TRBV27 | CASSPSTGAISYEQYF
TRBJ1-1 | 12 | TRBV5-4 | CASSLARGEAFF